This entry lists 2 T cell receptor beta chains sequenced from one sample in a study of blood T cells in healthy people across ages. Then a second PCR, running roughly 7 to 11 cycles, was carried out with a sample-barcoded 5' primer and a J-beta primer mix. MiXCR, applied by TCRdb to the 5' RACE reads, yields one record per CDR3 protein. This table has more than 900,000 distinct CDR3 sequences, about 27% appearing once. These same data were also listed under a study on T cells of mothers and their children.

Source material: blood. These receptors originate from a woman in her 40s in good health.

This clonotype was found a few times. The chain couples TRBV15 to TRBJ2-2, with D unresolved. Per germline, CDR1 LNHNV and CDR2 YYDKDF (reference sequence). There are 15 residues in the CDR3. The ends were cut back, 0 bases at V and 3 bases at J, with 8 bases in the middle. The DNA for the CDR3 is TGTGCCACCAGCAGAGACAAGGGATACACCGGGGAGCTGTTTTTT. Translating it yields CATSRDKGYTGELFF.

As for this clonotype: This may stem from a read error, because a much larger clone lies one nucleotide away. The rearrangement links TRBV18 to TRBJ2-6; perhaps TRBD1 as D (6 bases). The CDR3 is 18 residues long. Germline V lookup: CDR1 KGHSH, CDR2 LQKENI. CDR3 DNA: TGTGCCAGCTCACCACTCGGCCAGGGGATCTCTGGGGCCAACGTCCGGACTTTC. It specifies CASSPLGQGISGANVRTF.